A single sample gave rise to the 2 T cell receptor beta chains below, sequenced in a study of shared clonotypes between healthy human individuals. The method was immunoSEQ multiplex PCR; TCRdb's version includes in-frame clones alone and lacks a portion of them. Here the sample spans about 2,500,000 clones, roughly 92% being singletons. Sequencing was carried out using naive CD4+ T cells sorted from blood. The sample's subset: CD45RA+ positively selected. These receptors were collected from a man aged 18 to 29 in good health.

The genes are TRBV6-1 and TRBJ1-5; D is possibly TRBD1 (5 bases). The CDR3 runs 17 residues. V was trimmed by 0 bases and J by 2 bases, leaving 14 bases between them. Germline V lookup: CDR1 MNHNS, CDR2 SASEGT. CDR3 in amino acids: CASSEAQLIRGNQPQHF. The DNA for the CDR3 is TGTGCCAGCAGTGAAGCGCAATTGATCAGGGGCAATCAGCCCCAGCATTTT.

The rearrangement links TRBV18 to TRBJ2-4; 9 positions agree with TRBD1. CDR3 length: 16 residues. Germline V gene lookup returns CDR1 KGHSH and CDR2 LQKENI. V lost 4 bases and J lost 7; bases outside the gene matches: 11. The DNA for the CDR3 is TGTGCCAGCTCACGTACCGGGACAGGGACTGACAACATTCAGTACTTC. This gives the protein CASSRTGTGTDNIQYF.